Sequencing of this TCR beta chain was carried out in a study of T cells after yellow fever vaccination. Generation of TCR cDNA used 5'RACE template switching (which added a universal primer site and UMIs). One entry per CDR3 protein, called by TCRdb with MiXCR from the 5' RACE reads. Of about 58,000 distinct CDR3 sequences listed, 5% to 6.5% are singletons. Whole-study findings and limits: Most clones from primary vaccination were detected again post-booster (just over 95% CD4, 88% CD8).

This TCR was recovered from a man aged 18 to 35 who received the YFV17D yellow fever vaccine. The sample here was PBMCs, either bulk or a sorted T-cell subset (CD4+, CD8+, memory, or dextramer-sorted; not recorded which), taken on the day of the yellow fever booster vaccination.

The CDR3 DNA is TGCGCCAGCAGCTTACAGGACAGGGGGCAAGAGACCCAGTACTTC. Its translation: CASSLQDRGQETQYF. This rearrangement joins TRBV5-1 to TRBJ2-5, with 10 nucleotides matching TRBD1. After removal of 2 bases from V and 2 bases from J, the junction contained 3 bases not matched to a gene. The V gene's germline CDR1 is SGHRS and CDR2 YFSETQ. The CDR3 spans 15 residues.